The clone carrying this T cell receptor (beta chain) came up many times. The antigen remains undetermined. TCRdb re-analysed the reads in MiXCR, keeping a single row per CDR3 protein. The sample holds over 100,000 distinct CDR3 sequences; over 9.5% are singletons and the top ten take approximately 30%. After removal of 7 bases from V and 2 bases from J, the junction contained 5 bases not matched to a gene. Germline V gene lookup returns CDR1 MNHNS and CDR2 SASEGT. The CDR3 sequence is 13 residues long. This specimen belongs to a study of T cell repertoires in cytomegalovirus infection. Study in general: CMV infection together with matching HLA type was indicated by public TCR beta signatures. Study-wide points: HLA-C-restricted TCR beta clonotypes specific for CMV led the ex vivo response. Carriers of CMV and the relevant HLA type were discriminated by public TCR beta frequency.

This clonotype originated in a human donor in good health (CMV status not recorded). Some clones in this sample may be carry-over from other donors' samples. Specimen: PBMCs, sequenced either directly or after in vitro stimulation (not recorded which). The J gene is TRBJ2-7, the V gene TRBV6-1, with 7 bases that match TRBD1. CDR3 residues: CASNGTGAYEQYF. The CDR3 region has the DNA TGTGCCAGCAATGGTACAGGGGCCTACGAGCAGTACTTC.